This T cell receptor (beta chain) was retrieved from a study of PD-1 blockade in classical Hodgkin lymphoma. CDR3 length: 11 amino acids. CDR1 and CDR2 (germline): SGHNT, YYREEE (reference sequence). V gave up 1 base and J gave up 2 bases, with 0 bases separating them. Data came from immunoSEQ multiplex PCR; TCRdb stores just in-frame clones and leaves some out. The sample lists fewer than 90,000 clones, about 92% occurring once. Overall study findings and caveats: Newly diagnosed patients had baseline TCR diversity that was reportedly lower than that of healthy donors. Researchers reported that CD4+ TCR diversity, though not CD8+, rose significantly by C4D1.

Worth noting for this clone: Its antigen remains unidentified.

Every patient experienced relapse after autologous stem cell transplantation, and brentuximab vedotin exposure varied. This specimen consisted of peripheral blood mononuclear cells (PBMCs), obtained at baseline. This clonotype originated in a human donor with classical Hodgkin lymphoma. The chain joins TRBV5-4 to TRBJ1-1, with D unresolved. CDR3 coding DNA: TGTGCCAGCAGCTTGAACACTGAAGCTTTCTTT. It yields the protein CASSLNTEAFF.